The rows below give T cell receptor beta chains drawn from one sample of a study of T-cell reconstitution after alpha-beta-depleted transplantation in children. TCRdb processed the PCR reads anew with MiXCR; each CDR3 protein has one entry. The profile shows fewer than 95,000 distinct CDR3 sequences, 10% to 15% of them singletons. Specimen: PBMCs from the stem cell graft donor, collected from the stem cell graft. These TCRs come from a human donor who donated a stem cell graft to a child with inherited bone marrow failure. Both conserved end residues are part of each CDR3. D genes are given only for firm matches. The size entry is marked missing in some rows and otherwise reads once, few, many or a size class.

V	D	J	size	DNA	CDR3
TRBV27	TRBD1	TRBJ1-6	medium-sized	TGTGCCAGCAGTCCCATCGCCACGACAGGGCATAATTCACCCCTCCACTTT	CASSPIATTGHNSPLHF
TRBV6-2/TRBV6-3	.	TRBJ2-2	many	TGTGCCAGCAGTTACGGGACGGGAAACACCGGGGAGCTGTTTTTT	CASSYGTGNTGELFF
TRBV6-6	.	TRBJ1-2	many	TGTGCCAGTACGCAGGGAGGGGCATATGGCTACACCTTC	CASTQGGAYGYTF
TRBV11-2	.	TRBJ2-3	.	TGTGCCAGCAGCTTAGAACCCGGCAGACCAAGCACAGATACGCAGTATTTT	CASSLEPGRPSTDTQYF
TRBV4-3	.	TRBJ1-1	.	TGCGCCAGCAGCCAAGGCGGGGGGAAGACTGAAGCTTTCTTT	CASSQGGGKTEAFF
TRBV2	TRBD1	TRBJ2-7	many	TGTGCCAGCAGAACGGGACAGGGTCTCCACGAGCAGTACTTC	CASRTGQGLHEQYF
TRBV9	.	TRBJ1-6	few	TGTGCCAGCAGCTTAAACGATGGTGGGGATTCACCCCTCCACTTT	CASSLNDGGDSPLHF
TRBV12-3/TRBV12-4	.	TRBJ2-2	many	TGTGCCAGCAGTCCCCAAGGGGGACCCAACACCGGGGAGCTGTTTTTT	CASSPQGGPNTGELFF
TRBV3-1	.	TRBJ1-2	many	TGTGCCAGCAGCCACGGGCGTGGCTACACCTTC	CASSHGRGYTF
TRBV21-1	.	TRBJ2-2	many	TGTGCCAGCAGCAACCTGAGACAGGCCACCGGGGAGCTGTTTTTT	CASSNLRQATGELFF
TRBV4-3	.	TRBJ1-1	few	TGCGCCAGCAGCCAAGACCCCCTTGACAGTTTGGGTACTGAAGCTTTCTTT	CASSQDPLDSLGTEAFF
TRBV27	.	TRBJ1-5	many	TGTGCCAGCAGTTTATTATCCCCCAGGGGTGGTATGAGCAATCAGCCCCAGCATTTT	CASSLLSPRGGMSNQPQHF
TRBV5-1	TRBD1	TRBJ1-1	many	TGCGCCAGCAGCTTGGATGCAGGGGGGAACACTGAAGCTTTCTTT	CASSLDAGGNTEAFF
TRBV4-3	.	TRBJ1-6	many	TGCGCCAGCAGCCAAGAAGGGGATCTTTATTCACCCCTCCACTTT	CASSQEGDLYSPLHF
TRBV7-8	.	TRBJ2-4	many	TGTGCCAGCAGCCCCCCGCGGAGACTGGGCGCCAAAAACATTCAGTACTTC	CASSPPRRLGAKNIQYF
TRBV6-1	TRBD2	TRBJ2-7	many	TGTGCCAGCAGTCTCGCGGGGGACTACGAGCAGTACTTC	CASSLAGDYEQYF
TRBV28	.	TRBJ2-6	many	TGTGCCAGCAGTCCCCCCGGCTCTGGGGCCAACGTCCTGACTTTC	CASSPPGSGANVLTF
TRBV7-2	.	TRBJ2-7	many	TGTGCCAGCAGCTCAGGTTATACCGGGACATACGAGCAGTACTTC	CASSSGYTGTYEQYF
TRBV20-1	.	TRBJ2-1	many	TGCAGTGCTATTTCGGCAGGGGACAATGAGCAGTTCTTC	CSAISAGDNEQFF
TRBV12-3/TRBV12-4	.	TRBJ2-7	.	TGTGCCAGCAGTTTAATGGACACTTCCTACGAGCAGTACTTC	CASSLMDTSYEQYF
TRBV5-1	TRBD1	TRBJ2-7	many	TGCGCCAGCAGCAGTCCCTCAGGGGGCCCCTCCTACGAGCAGTACTTC	CASSSPSGGPSYEQYF
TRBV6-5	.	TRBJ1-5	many	TGTGCCAGCAGTTACGGGCAGGGGTTTCGTCAGCCCCAGCATTTT	CASSYGQGFRQPQHF
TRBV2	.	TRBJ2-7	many	TGTGCCAGCAAAGCGGGACAGATAAACTACGAGCAGTACTTC	CASKAGQINYEQYF
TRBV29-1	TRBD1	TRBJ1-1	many	TGCAGCGTTGAGGTCGTGGCAGGGGGCCACGCTTTCTTT	CSVEVVAGGHAFF
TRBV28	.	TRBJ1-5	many	TGTGCCAGCAGTTTAATGGGGAATAGCAATCAGCCCCAGCATTTT	CASSLMGNSNQPQHF
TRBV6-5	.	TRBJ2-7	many	TGTGCCAGCAGTTCCCAGGGTTCGAAAGGCTACGAGCAGTACTTC	CASSSQGSKGYEQYF
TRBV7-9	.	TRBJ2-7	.	TGTGGCAGCAGCTTAAGGGCGTACGAGCAGTACTTC	CGSSLRAYEQYF
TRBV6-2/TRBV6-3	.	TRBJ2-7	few	TGTGCCAGCTCCGTTACTGTAAGGCTCCGGACCTACGAGCAGTACTTC	CASSVTVRLRTYEQYF
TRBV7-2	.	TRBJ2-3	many	TGTGCCAGCAGCTCCCAGCGCGTCACAGATACGCAGTATTTT	CASSSQRVTDTQYF
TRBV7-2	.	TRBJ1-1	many	TGTGCCAGCAGCTTAAGTACGGGGCGGGACACTGAAGCTTTCTTT	CASSLSTGRDTEAFF
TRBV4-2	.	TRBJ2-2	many	TGTGCCAGCAGCCCCTGGGACCGCAACACCGGGGAGCTGTTTTTT	CASSPWDRNTGELFF
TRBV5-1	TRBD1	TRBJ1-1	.	TGCGCCAGCAGCGTTGACAGGGGCGGCACTGAAGCTTTCTTT	CASSVDRGGTEAFF
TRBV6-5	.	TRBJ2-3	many	TGTGCCAGCAGTTATCGGGACGGAAGCACAGATACGCAGTATTTT	CASSYRDGSTDTQYF
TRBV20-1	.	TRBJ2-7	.	TGCAGTGCTAGAGGGGACGACTCCTACGAGCAGTACTTC	CSARGDDSYEQYF
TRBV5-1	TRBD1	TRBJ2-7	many	TGCGCCAGCAGCTCACGGACAGGGGACTACTACGAGCAGTACTTC	CASSSRTGDYYEQYF
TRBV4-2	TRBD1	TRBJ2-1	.	TGTGCCAGCAGCCTCGGGACAGCCAACTACAATGAGCAGTTCTTC	CASSLGTANYNEQFF
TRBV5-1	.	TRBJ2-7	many	TGCGCCAGCAGCTGGACTCCAGCCTACGAGCAGTACTTC	CASSWTPAYEQYF
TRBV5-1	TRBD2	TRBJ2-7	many	TGCGCCAGCAGCTTGGCCCTGGGCCAAAGGACTAGCGGGAGTGGACCCTACGAGCAGTACTTC	CASSLALGQRTSGSGPYEQYF
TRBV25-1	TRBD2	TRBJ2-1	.	TGTGCCAGCAGTGGGACTAGCGGGGCCGACTCCTACAATGAGCAGTTCTTC	CASSGTSGADSYNEQFF
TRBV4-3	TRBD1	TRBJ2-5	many	TGCGCCATCAGCCAAGAAGGGCACGGGGACAGCCAAGAGACCCAGTACTTC	CAISQEGHGDSQETQYF
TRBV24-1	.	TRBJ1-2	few	TGTGCCACCAGTGACACGGGTGGTAATGGTCCTTCCTATGGCTACACCTTC	CATSDTGGNGPSYGYTF
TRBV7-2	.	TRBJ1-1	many	TGTGCCAGCAGCTTCGTCGGGGGCGCGGGCACTGAAGCTTTCTTT	CASSFVGGAGTEAFF
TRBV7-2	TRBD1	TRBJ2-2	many	TGTGCCAGCAGCGTCCGGGACAGGTTGACCGGGGAGCTGTTTTTT	CASSVRDRLTGELFF
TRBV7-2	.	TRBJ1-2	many	TGTGCCAGCAGCCAACGAATTTCTAGCTATGGCTACACCTTC	CASSQRISSYGYTF
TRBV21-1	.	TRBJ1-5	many	TGTGCCAGCAGCAAAGACAGCAATCAGCCCCAGCATTTT	CASSKDSNQPQHF
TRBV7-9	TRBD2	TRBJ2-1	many	TGTGCCAGCAGCCCACGGGGGAGCGGGATAACGAGCTCCTACAATGAGCAGTTCTTC	CASSPRGSGITSSYNEQFF
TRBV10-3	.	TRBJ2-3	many	TGTGCCATCAGTGAGTCCTCAAGAGGCCCTAGCACAGATACGCAGTATTTT	CAISESSRGPSTDTQYF
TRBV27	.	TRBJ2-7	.	TGTGCCAGCAGCCCTCTCCGGAGTTACGAGCAGTACTTC	CASSPLRSYEQYF
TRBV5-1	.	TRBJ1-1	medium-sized	TGCGCCAGCAGCTGGACAGTGAACACTGAAGCTTTCTTT	CASSWTVNTEAFF
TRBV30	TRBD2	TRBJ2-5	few	TGTGCCTGGAGTCTCGCTAGCGGACAAGAGACCCAGTACTTC	CAWSLASGQETQYF
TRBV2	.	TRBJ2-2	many	TGTGCCAGCAGTGAGAGGGGTCCCGGGGAGCTGTTTTTT	CASSERGPGELFF
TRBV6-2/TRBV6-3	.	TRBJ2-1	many	TGTGCCAGCAGTTACGTTACGGGAAACTCCTACAATGAGCAGTTCTTC	CASSYVTGNSYNEQFF
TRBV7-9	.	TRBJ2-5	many	TGTGCCAGCAGCTTACAGAATTGGGAGGAGACCCAGTACTTC	CASSLQNWEETQYF
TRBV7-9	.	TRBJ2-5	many	TGTGCCAGCAGCTTAGCGCTCCAAGAGACCCAGTACTTC	CASSLALQETQYF